The clone carrying this T cell receptor (beta chain) was detected only a few times. Its antigen is still unknown. CDR3 size: 14 residues. Per the germline V gene, CDR1 is MGHDK and CDR2 is SYGVNS. Trimming cost V 4 bases and J 4 bases, with 11 bases left between them. As to treatment: approximately 11-day PBMC culture with coronavirus spike peptide pools or control peptides (ViraFEST assay). Positive PCR tests were logged from March through December 2020, ahead of US Alpha, Beta and Delta variants. The study sequenced cultured CD4+ T cell DNA using the Oncomine TCR Beta short-read assay. TCRdb recomputed calls from the PCR reads with MiXCR, one row per CDR3 protein. Counted here are 14,000 or so distinct CDR3 sequences, 55% occurring once; the ten biggest clones make up around 9.2%. The source of the sample is a study of vaccination and CD4 T cells after COVID-19.

Source: CD4+ T cells from blood, cultured in vitro, taken before SARS-CoV-2 vaccination. This chain uses TRBV25-1 with TRBJ1-5; D ambiguous. The sequence was obtained from a human donor who had recovered from COVID-19. The CDR3 protein is CASSGGAPNQPQHF. CDR3 DNA sequence: TGTGCCAGCAGTGGAGGAGCGCCTAATCAGCCCCAGCATTTT.